Following are 6 T cell receptor beta chains from one sample sequenced in a study of early T cells in non-severe SARS-CoV-2 infection. One entry per CDR3 protein, called by TCRdb with MiXCR from the 5' RACE reads. Here the sample spans 100,000 to 120,000 distinct CDR3 sequences, around 10% being singletons. The sample was whole blood. These receptor sequences come from an adult who was a healthcare worker with PCR-confirmed SARS-CoV-2 infection or an uninfected control (not recorded which).

This clonotype was counted between two and nine times. The rearrangement uses TRBV11-3 and TRBJ2-3; 7 bases map to TRBD1. The V and J ends lost 5 bases and 4 bases, in that order; junction bases with no gene match: 6. Germline assignment: CDR1 SGHNT and CDR2 YENEEA. The CDR3 has 14 amino acids. The CDR3 nucleotides read TGTGCCAGCAGCCCTAGACAGGGCGCAGATACGCAGTATTTT. Encoded protein: CASSPRQGADTQYF.

This clonotype was recorded many times. The chain is built from TRBV18 and TRBJ2-3; D is uncertain. Germline values: CDR1 KGHSH, CDR2 LQKENI. V was clipped by 0 bases and J by 6 bases, with 13 bases between them. CDR3 length: 15 amino acids. The DNA for the CDR3 is TGTGCCAGCTCACCACCGGCGGAGAAAGGGGATACGCAGTATTTT. Encoded protein: CASSPPAEKGDTQYF. Based on the CDR3 plus reference TRBV18 and TRBJ2-3, the full variable domain is NAGVMQNPRHLVRRRGQEARLRCSPMKGHSHVYWYRQLPEEGLKFMVYLQKENIIDESGMPKERFSAEFPKEGPSILRIQQVVRGDSAAYFCASSPPAEKGDTQYFGPGTRLTVL.

The chain recombines TRBV20-1 with TRBJ1-6; weak D call: TRBD1 (5 bases). V was trimmed by 5 bases and J by 4 bases, leaving 12 bases between them. The CDR3 contains 14 residues. Germline CDR1 reads DFQATT; CDR2 reads SNEGSKA (reference sequence). The CDR3 reads CSAPGRPYNSPLHF. Here the CDR3 DNA reads TGCAGTGCTCCGGGACGGCCTTATAATTCACCCCTCCACTTT.

The chain couples TRBV5-1 to TRBJ2-5, with 10 nucleotides matching TRBD2. Germline V gene data show CDR1 as SGHRS and CDR2 as YFSETQ. The CDR3 consists of 15 residues. With 0 bases clipped from V and 6 bases from J, the junction kept 5 bases outside the gene matches. In nucleotides, the CDR3 is TGCGCCAGCAGCTTGGCAACTAGCGGGGAGAAGACCCAGTACTTC. Residues: CASSLATSGEKTQYF.

This clonotype appeared a few times. The chain joins TRBV7-6 to TRBJ1-4; no clear D. Per the germline V gene, CDR1 is SGHVS and CDR2 is FNYEAQ. The CDR3 sequence is 14 residues long. Trimming stripped 2 bases from V and 0 bases from J, with 4 bases between. The CDR3 loop reads CASSLLATNEKLFF. The CDR3 DNA sequence: TGTGCCAGCAGCTTACTGGCAACTAATGAAAAACTGTTTTTT.

CDR3 region: CASSSLQGSGALFF. As DNA, the CDR3 is TGTGCCAGCAGCTCCTTACAGGGGTCCGGAGCTCTGTTTTTT. V usage is TRBV11-2 and J usage is TRBJ1-4, with 7 positions matching TRBD1. Per the germline V gene, CDR1 is SGHAT and CDR2 is FQNNGV. This CDR3 spans 14 amino acids. The V segment lost 4 bases and the J segment 14 bases; nucleotides outside the gene matches: 13.